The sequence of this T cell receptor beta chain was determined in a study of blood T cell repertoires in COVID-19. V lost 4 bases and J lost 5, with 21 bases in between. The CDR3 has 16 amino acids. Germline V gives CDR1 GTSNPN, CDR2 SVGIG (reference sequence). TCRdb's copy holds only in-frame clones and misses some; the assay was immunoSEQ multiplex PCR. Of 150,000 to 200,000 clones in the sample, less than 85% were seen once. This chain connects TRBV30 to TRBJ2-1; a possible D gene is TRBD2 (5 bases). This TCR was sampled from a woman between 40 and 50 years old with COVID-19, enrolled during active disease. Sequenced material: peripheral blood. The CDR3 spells CAWNWVVSGPHNEQFF. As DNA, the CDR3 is TGTGCCTGGAATTGGGTCGTCAGCGGACCCCACAATGAGCAGTTCTTC.